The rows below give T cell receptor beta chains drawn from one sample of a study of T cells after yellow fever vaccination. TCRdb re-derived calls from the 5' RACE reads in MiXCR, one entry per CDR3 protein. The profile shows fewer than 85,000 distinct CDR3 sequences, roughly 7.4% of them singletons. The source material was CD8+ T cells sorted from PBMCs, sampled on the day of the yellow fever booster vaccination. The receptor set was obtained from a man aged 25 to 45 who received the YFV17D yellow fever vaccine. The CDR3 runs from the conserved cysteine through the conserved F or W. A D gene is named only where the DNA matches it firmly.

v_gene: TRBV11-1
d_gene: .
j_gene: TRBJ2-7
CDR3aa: CASSLVGNPPTQGSFIYEQYF

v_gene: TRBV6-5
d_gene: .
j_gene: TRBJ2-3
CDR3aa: CASSYSFSSDTQYF

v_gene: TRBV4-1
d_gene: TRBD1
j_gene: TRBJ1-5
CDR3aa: CASSQDSGGNQPQHF

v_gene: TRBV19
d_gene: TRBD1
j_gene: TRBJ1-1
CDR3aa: CVSGQGFTEAFF

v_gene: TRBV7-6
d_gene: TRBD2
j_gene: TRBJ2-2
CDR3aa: CASSFGLAGGHGELFF

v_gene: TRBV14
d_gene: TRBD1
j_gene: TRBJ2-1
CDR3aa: CASSQDPRQGRLVEQFF

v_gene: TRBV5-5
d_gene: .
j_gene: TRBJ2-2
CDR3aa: CASSVTPNTGELFF

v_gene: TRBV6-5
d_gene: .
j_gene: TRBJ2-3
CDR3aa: CASSYVGPSPGTDTQYF

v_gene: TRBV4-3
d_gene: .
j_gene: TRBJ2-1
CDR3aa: CASSQDDRSSYNEQFF

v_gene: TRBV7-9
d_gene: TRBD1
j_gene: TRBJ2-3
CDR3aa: CASSPTTGGNTDTQYF

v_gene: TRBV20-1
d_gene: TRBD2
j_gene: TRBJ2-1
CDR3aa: CSARQSSGAYNEQFF

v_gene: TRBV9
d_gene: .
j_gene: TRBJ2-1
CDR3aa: CASSVEGGAYYNEQFF

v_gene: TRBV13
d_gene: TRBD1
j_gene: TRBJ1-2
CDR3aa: CASSLGQPSYGYTF

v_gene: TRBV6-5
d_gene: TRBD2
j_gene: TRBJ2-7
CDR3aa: CASSYGTSGDYEQYF

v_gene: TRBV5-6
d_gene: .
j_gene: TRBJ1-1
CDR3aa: CASSLRRGGTEAFF

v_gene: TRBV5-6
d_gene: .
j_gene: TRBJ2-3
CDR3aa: CASSPPGGSTDTQYF

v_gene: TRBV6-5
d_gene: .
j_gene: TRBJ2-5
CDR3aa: CASVDAVNGETQYF

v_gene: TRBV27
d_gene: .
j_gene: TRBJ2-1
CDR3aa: CASGLGLNEQFF

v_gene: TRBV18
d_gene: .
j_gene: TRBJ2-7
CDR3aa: CASSPLDSYEQYF

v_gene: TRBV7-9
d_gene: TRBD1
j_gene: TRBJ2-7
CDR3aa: CASSSSEDRGYEQYF

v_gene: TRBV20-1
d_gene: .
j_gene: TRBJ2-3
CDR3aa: CSARDGQGLGASSTDTQYF

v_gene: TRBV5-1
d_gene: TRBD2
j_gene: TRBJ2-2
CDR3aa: CASSPRTSGGTGELFF

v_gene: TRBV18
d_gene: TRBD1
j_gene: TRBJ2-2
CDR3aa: CASSLGQGKNTGELFF